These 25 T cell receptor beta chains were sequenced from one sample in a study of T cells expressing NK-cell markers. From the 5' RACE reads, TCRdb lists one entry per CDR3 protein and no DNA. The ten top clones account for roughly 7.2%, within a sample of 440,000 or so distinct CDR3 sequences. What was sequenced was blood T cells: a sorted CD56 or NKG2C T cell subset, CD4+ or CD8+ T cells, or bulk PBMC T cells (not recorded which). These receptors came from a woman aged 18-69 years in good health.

The CDR3 spells CSVLSVEAYNEQFF. The chain couples TRBV20-1 to TRBJ2-1. The CDR3 totals 14 residues. Germline values: CDR1 DFQATT, CDR2 SNEGSKA (reference sequence).

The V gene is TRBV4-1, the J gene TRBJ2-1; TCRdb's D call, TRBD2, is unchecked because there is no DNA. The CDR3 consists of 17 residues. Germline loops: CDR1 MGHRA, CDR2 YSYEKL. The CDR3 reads CASSHPLKASGADEQFF.

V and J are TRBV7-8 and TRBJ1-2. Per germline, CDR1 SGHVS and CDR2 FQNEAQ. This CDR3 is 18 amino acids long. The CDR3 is CASSLGAWGLGANYGYTF.

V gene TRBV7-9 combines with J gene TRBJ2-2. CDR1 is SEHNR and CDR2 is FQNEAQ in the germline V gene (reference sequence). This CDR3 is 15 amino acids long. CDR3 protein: CASSLDGENTGELFF.

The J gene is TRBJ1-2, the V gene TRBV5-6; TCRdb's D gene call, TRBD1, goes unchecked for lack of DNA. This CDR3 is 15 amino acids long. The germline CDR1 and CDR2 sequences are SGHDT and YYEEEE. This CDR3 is CASSQAWGGLDGYTF.

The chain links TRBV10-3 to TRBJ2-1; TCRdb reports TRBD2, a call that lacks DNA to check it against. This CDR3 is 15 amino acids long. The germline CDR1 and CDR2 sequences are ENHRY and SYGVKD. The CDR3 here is CAISEWTSGNNEQFF.

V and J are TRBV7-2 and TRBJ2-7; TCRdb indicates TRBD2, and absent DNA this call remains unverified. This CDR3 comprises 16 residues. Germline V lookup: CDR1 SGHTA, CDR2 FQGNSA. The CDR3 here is CASSISASGSSYEQYF.

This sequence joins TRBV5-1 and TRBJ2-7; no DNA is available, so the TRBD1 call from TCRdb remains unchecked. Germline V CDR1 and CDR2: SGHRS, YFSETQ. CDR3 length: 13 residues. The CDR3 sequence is CASSQGQSYEQYF.

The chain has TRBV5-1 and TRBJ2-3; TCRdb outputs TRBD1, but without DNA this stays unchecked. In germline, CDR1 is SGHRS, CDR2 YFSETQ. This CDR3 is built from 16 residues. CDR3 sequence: CASRPAGSGATDTQYF.

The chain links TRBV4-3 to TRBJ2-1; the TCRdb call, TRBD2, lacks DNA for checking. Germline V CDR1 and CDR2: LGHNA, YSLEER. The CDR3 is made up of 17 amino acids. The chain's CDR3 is CASSQDPASGRRNEQFF.

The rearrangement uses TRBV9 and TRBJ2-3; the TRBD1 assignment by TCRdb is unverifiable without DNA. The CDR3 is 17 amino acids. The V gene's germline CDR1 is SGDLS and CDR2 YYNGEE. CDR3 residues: CASSVAGAAPSTDTQYF.

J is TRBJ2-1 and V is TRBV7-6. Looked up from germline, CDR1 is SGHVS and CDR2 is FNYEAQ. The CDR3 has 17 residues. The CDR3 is CASSLVPRKSSYNEQFF.

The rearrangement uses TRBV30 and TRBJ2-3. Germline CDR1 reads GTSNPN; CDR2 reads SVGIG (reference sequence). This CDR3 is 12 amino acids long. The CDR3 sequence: CAWSARTDTQYF. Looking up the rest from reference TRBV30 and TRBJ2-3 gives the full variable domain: SQTIHQWPATLVQPVGSPLSLECTVEGTSNPNLYWYRQAAGRGLQLLFYSVGIGQISSEVPQNLSASRPQDRQFILSSKKLLLSDSGFYLCAWSARTDTQYFGPGTRLTVL.

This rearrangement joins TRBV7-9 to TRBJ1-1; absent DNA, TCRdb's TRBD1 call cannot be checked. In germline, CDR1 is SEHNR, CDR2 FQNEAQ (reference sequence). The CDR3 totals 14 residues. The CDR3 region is CASSLVKGTTEAFF.

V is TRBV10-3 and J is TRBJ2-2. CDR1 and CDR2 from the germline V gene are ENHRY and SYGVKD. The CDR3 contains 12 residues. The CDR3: CAIRSWTGELFF.

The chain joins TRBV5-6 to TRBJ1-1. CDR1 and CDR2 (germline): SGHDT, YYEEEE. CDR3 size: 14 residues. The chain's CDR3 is CASAEGVMNTEAFF.

The CDR3 reads CASNPRGGNTEAFF. V and J are TRBV5-1 and TRBJ1-1; TCRdb's D call of TRBD1 is untestable without DNA. This CDR3 is built from 14 residues. Germline V gene sequence: CDR1 SGHRS, CDR2 YFSETQ.

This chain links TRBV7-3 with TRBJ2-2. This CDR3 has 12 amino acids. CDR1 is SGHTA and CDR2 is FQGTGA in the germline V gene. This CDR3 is CASRKLGGELFF.

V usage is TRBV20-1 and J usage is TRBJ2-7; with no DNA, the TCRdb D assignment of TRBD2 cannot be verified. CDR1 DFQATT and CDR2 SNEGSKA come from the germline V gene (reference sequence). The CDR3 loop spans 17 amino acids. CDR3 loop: CSARARGSGRASYEQYF.

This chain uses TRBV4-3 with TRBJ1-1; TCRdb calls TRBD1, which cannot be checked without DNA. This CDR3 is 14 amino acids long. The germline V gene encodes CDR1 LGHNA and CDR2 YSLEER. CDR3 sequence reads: CASSPGTLDTEAFF.

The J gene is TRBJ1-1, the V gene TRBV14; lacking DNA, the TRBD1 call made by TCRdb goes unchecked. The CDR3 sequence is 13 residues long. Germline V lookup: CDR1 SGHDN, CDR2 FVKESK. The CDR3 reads CASSRRGQGQAFF.

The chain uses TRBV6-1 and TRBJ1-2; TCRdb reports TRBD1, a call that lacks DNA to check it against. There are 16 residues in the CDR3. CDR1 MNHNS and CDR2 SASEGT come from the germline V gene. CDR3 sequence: CASSEATGAQAYGYTF.

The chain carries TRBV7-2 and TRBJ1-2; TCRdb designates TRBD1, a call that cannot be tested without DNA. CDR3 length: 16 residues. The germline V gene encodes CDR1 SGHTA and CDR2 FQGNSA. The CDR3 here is CASSFGAGAGGYGYTF.

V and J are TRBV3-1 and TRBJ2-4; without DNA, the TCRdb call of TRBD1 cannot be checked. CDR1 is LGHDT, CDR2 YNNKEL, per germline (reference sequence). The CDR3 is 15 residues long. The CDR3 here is CASSQDPGQGNIQYF.

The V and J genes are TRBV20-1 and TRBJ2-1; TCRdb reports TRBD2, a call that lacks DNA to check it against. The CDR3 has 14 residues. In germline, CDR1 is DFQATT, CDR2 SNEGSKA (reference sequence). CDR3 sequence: CSAMLAGLINEQFF.